This T cell receptor beta chain was identified in a study of T cell clonotyping in hematopoietic cell transplantation. Assay: immunoSEQ multiplex PCR; the TCRdb copy retains only in-frame clones and omits some. The sample records more than 7,500 clones, around 97% being singletons. Notes on this clone: Its antigen is unidentified.

The V end lost 3 bases, the J end lost 9 bases, and 21 bases lay between the germline ends. Per the germline V gene, CDR1 is ENHRY and CDR2 is SYGVKD. The CDR3 is 15 amino acids. Samples: about 28 days before transplant, then days 30, 100 and 180 after. Study observations and caveats: At the given depth, recipient repertoires were over 95% de novo clonotypes. No sorting was done, leaving CD4 and CD8 contributions mixed. Pathologically expanded recipient clonotypes increased progressively from day 30 to day 180 as diversity fell.

The clonotype comes from a male patient aged 55 to 70 who had an allogeneic stem cell transplant from a related donor, so the T cells may come from the graft donor. Some clones in this sample may be carry-over from other donors' samples. The sample here was peripheral blood mononuclear cells, taken 100 days after allogeneic stem cell transplant. The chain combines TRBV10-3 with TRBJ2-7, with D perhaps TRBD1 or TRBD2 (6 bases each). CDR3 amino acids: CAISDPGAQRRAQYF. CDR3 nucleotide sequence: TGTGCCATCAGTGATCCGGGGGCGCAGAGGCGTGCGCAGTACTTC.